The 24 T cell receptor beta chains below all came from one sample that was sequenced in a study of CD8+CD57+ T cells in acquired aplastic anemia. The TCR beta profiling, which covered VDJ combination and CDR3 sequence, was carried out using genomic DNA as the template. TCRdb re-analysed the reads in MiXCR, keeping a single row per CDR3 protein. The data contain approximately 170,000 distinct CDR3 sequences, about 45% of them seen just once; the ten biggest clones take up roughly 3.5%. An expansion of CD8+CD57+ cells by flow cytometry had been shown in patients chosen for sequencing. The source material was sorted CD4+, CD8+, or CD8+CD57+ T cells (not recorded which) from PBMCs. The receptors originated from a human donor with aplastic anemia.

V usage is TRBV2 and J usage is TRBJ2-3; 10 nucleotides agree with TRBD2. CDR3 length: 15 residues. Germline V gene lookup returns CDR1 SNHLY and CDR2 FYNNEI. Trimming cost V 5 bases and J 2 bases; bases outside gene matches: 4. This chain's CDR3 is CASSLAGAPTDTQYF. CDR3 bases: TGTGCCAGCAGTCTAGCGGGGGCCCCCACAGATACGCAGTATTTT.

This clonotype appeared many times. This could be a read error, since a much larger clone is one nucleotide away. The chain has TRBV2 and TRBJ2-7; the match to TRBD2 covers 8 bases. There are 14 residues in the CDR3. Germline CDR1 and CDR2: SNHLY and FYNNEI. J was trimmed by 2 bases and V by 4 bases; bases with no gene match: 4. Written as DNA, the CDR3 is TGTGCCAGCAGTGTGGGCGGGGGGACCTACGAGCAGTACGTC. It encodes CASSVGGGTYEQYV.

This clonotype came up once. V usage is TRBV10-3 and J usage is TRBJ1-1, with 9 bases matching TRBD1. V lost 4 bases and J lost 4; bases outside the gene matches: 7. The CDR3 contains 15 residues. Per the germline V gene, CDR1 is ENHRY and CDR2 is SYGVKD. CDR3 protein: CAISVDRGGSTEAFF. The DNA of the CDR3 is TGTGCCATCAGTGTAGACAGGGGGGGTAGCACTGAAGCTTTCTTT.

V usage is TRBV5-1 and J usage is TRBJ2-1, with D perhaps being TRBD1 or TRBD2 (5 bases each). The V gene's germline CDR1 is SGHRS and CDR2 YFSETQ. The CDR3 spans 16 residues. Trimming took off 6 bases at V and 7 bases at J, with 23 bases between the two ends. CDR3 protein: CASTIFGETKGNEQFF. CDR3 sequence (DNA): TGCGCCAGCACTATTTTCGGGGAAACCAAGGGGAATGAGCAGTTCTTC.

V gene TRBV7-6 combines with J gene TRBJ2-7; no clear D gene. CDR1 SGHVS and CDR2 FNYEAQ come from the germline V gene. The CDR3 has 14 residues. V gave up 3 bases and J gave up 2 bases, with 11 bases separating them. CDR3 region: CASSFGHVAYEQYF. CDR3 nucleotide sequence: TGTGCCAGCAGCTTTGGCCACGTCGCCTACGAGCAGTACTTC.

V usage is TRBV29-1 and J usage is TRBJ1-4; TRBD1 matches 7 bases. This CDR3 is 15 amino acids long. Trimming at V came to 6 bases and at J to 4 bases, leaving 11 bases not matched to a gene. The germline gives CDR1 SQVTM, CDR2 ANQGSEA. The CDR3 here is CSVQLQGLLNEKLFF. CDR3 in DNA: TGCAGCGTGCAACTACAGGGGCTGCTTAATGAAAAACTGTTTTTT.

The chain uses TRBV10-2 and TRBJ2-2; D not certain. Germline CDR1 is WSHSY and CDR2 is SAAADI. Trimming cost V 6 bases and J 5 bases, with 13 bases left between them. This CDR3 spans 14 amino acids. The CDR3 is CASRAGSQTGELFF. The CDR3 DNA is TGCGCCAGCAGGGCCGGGTCCCAGACCGGGGAGCTGTTTTTT.

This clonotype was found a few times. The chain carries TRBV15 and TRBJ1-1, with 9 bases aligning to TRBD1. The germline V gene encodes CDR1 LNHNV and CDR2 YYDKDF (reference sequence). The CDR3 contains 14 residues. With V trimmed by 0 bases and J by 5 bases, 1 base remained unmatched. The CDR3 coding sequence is TGTGCCACCAGCAGAGAGACAGGGGGGACTGAAGCTTTCTTT. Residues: CATSRETGGTEAFF.

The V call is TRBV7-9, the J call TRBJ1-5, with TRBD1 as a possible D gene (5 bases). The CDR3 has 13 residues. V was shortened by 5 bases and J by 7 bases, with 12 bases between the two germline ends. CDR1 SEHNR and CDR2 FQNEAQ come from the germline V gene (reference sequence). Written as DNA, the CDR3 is TGTGCCAGCAGCATAGGGGTAGAACAGCCCCAGCATTTT. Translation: CASSIGVEQPQHF.

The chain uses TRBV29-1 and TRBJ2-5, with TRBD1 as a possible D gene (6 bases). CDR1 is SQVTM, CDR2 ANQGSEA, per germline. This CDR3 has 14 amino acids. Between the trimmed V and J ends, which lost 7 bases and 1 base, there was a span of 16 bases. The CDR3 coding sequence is TGCAGCGGTGTCCAGGGGCGGCTCCAAGAGACCCAGTACTTC. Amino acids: CSGVQGRLQETQYF.

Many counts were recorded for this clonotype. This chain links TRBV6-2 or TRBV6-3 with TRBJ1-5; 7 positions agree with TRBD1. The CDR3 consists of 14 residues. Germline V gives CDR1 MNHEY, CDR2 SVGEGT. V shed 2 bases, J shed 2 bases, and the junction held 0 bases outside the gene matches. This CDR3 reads CASSYDRGNQPQHF. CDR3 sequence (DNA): TGTGCCAGCAGTTACGACAGGGGCAATCAGCCCCAGCATTTT.

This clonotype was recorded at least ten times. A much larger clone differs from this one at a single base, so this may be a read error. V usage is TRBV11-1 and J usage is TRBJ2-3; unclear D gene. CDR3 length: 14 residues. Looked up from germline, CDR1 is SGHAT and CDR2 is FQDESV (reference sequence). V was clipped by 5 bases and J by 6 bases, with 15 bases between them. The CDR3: CASSQQGKGDTQYF. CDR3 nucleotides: TGTGCCAGCAGCCAGCAAGGGAAGGGCGATACGCAGTATTTT.

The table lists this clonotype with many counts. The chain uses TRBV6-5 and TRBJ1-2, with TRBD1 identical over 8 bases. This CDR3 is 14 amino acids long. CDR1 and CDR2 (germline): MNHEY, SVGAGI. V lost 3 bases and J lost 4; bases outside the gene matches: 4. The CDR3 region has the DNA TGTGCCAGCAGTTATGCAGGACAGGGCTATGGCTACACCTTC. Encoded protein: CASSYAGQGYGYTF.

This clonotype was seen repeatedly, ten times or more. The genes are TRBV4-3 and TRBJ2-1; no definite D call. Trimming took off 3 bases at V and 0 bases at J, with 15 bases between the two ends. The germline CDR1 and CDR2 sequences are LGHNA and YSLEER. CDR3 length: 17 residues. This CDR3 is CASSQAAARSSYNEQFF. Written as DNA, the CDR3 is TGCGCCAGCAGCCAGGCCGCAGCGAGAAGCTCCTACAATGAGCAGTTCTTC.

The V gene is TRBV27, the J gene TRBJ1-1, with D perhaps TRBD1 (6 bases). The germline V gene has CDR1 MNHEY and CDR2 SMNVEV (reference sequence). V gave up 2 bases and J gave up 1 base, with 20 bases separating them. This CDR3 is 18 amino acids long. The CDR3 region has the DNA TGTGCCAGCAGTTTAGTTTCAGGGCAGGGGCCCTCGAACACTGAAGCTTTCTTT. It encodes CASSLVSGQGPSNTEAFF.

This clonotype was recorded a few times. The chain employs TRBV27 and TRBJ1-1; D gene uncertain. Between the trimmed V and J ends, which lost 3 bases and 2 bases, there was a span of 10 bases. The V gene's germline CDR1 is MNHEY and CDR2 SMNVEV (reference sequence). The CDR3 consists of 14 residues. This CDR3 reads CASSFTAYNTEAFF. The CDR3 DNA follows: TGTGCCAGCAGTTTTACCGCTTACAACACTGAAGCTTTCTTT.

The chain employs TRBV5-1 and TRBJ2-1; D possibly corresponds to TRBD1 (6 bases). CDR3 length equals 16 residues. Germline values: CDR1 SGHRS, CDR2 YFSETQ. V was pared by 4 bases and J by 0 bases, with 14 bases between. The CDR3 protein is CASSPSNRDSYNEQFF. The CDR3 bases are TGCGCCAGCAGCCCCTCCAACAGGGACTCCTACAATGAGCAGTTCTTC. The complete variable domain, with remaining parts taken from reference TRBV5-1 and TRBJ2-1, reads KAGVTQTPRYLIKTRGQQVTLSCSPISGHRSVSWYQQTPGQGLQFLFEYFSETQRNKGNFPGRFSGRQFSNSRSEMNVSTLELGDSALYLCASSPSNRDSYNEQFFGPGTRLTVL.

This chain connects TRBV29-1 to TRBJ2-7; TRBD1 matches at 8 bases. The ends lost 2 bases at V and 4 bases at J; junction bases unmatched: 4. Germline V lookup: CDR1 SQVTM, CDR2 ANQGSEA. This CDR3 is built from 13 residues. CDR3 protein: CSVETGGSYEQYF. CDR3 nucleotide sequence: TGCAGCGTTGAAACAGGGGGATCATACGAGCAGTACTTC.

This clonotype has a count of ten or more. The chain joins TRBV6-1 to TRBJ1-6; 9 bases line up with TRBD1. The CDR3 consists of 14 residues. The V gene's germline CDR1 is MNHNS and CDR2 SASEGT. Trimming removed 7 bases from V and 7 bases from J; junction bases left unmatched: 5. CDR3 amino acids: CASTPDRGNSPLHF. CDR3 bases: TGTGCCAGCACTCCCGACAGGGGGAATTCACCCCTCCACTTT.

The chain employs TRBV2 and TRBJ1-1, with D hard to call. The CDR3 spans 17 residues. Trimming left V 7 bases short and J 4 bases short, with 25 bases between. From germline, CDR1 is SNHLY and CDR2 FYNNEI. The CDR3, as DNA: TGTGCCAGCACCAAACGGCGGGGTTTCTTGTCGAGCACTGAAGCTTTCTTT. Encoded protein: CASTKRRGFLSSTEAFF. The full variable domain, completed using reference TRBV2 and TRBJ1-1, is EPEVTQTPSHQVTQMGQEVILRCVPISNHLYFYWYRQILGQKVEFLVSFYNNEISEKSEIFDDQFSVERPDGSNFTLKIRSTKLEDSAMYFCASTKRRGFLSSTEAFFGQGTRLTVV.

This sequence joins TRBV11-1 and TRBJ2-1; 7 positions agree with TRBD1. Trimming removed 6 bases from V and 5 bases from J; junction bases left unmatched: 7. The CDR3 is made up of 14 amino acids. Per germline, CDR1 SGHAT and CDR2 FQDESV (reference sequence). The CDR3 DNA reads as TGTGCCAGCAGATTCACCGGGACAGACAATGAGCAGTTCTTC. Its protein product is CASRFTGTDNEQFF.

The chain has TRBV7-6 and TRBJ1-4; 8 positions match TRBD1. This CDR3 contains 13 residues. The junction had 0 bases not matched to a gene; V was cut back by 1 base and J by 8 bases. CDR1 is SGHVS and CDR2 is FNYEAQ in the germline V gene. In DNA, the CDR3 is TGTGCCAGCAGCTTAGGACAGGGGGAAAAACTGTTTTTT. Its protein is CASSLGQGEKLFF. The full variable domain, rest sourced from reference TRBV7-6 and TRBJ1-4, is GAGVSQSPRYKVTKRGQDVALRCDPISGHVSLYWYRQALGQGPEFLTYFNYEAQQDKSGLPNDRFSAERPEGSISTLTIQRTEQRDSAMYRCASSLGQGEKLFFGSGTQLSVL.

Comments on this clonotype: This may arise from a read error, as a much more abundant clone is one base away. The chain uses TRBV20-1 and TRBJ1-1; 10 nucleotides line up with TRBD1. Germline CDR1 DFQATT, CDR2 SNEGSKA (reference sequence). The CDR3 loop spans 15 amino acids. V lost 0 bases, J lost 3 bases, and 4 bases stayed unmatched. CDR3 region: CSARDPGQGDTEAFF. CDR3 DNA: TGCAGTGCTAGAGATCCAGGACAGGGGGACACTGAAGCTTTCTTT.

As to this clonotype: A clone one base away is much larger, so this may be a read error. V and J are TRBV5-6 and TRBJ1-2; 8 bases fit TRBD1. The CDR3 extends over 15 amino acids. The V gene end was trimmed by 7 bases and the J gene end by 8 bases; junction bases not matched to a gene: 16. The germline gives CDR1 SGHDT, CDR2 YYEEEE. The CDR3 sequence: CASRQRVGQGYGYTF. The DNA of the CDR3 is TGTGCCAGCCGCCAGCGCGTAGGACAGGGTTACGGCTACACCTTC.